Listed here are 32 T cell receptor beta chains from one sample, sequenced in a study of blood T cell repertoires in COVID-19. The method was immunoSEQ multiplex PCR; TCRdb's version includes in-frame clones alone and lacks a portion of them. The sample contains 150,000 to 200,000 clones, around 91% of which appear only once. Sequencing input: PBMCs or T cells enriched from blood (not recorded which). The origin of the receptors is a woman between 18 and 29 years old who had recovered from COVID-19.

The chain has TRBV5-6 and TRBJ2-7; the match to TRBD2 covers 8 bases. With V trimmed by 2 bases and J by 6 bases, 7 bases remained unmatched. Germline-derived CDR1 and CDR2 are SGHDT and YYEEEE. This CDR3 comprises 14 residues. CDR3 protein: CASSFGGRSSEQYF. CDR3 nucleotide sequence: TGTGCCAGCAGCTTTGGCGGGAGGTCTTCCGAGCAGTACTTC. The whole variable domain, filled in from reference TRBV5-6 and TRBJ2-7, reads DAGVTQSPTHLIKTRGQQVTLRCSPKSGHDTVSWYQQALGQGPQFIFQYYEEEERQRGNFPDRFSGHQFPNYSSELNVNALLLGDSALYLCASSFGGRSSEQYFGPGTRLTVT.

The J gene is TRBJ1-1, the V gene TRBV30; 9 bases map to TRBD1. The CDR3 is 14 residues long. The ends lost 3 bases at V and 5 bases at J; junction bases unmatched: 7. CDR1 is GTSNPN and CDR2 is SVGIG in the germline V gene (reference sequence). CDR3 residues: CAWRYRDRDTEAFF. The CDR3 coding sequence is TGTGCCTGGAGATACCGGGACAGGGATACTGAAGCTTTCTTT.

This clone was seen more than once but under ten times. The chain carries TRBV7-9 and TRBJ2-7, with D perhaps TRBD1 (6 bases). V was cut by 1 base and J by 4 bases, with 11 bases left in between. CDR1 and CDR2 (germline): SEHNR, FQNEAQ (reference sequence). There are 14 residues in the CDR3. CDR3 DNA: TGTGCCAGCAGCTTAGATACTAGGGGGTACGAGCAGTACTTC. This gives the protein CASSLDTRGYEQYF. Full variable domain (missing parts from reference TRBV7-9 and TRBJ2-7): DTGVSQNPRHKITKRGQNVTFRCDPISEHNRLYWYRQTLGQGPEFLTYFQNEAQLEKSRLLSDRFSAERPKGSFSTLEIQRTEQGDSAMYLCASSLDTRGYEQYFGPGTRLTVT.

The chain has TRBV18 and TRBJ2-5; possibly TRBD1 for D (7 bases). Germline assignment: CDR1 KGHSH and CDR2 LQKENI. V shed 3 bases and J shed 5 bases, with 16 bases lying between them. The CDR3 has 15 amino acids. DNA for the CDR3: TGTGCCAGCTCACCTGGGGGGACAGTAGTGGAGACCCAGTACTTC. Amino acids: CASSPGGTVVETQYF.

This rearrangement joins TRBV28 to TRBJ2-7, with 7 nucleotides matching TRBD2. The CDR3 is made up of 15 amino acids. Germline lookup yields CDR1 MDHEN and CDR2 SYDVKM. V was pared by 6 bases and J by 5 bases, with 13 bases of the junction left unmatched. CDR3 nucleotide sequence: TGTGCCAGCAGCCCCGGGTCCGCGGGAGTCAACGAGCAGTACTTC. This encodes CASSPGSAGVNEQYF.

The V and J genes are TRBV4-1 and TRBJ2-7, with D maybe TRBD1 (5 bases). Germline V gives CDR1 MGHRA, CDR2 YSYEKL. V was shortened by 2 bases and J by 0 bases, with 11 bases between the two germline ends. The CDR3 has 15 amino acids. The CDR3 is CASSQTGSGSYEQYF. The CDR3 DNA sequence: TGCGCCAGCAGCCAAACAGGTTCCGGCTCCTACGAGCAGTACTTC.

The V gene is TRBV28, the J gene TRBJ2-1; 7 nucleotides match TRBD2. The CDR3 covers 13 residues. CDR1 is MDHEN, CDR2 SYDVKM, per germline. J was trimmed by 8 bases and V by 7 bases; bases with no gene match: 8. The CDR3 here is CASKEGGVDEQFF. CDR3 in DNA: TGTGCCAGCAAGGAGGGAGGGGTCGATGAGCAGTTCTTC.

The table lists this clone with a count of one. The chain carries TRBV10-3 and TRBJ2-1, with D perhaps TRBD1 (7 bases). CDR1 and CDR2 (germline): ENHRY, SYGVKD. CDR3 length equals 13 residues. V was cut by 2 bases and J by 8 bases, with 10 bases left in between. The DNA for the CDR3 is TGTGCCATCAGTGAGACCAGGGGGGATGAGCAGTTCTTC. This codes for CAISETRGDEQFF.

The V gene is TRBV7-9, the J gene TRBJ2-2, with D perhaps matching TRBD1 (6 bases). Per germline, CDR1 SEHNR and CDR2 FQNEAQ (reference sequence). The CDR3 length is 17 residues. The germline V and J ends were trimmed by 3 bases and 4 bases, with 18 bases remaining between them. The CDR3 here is CASSFQRTVESTGELFF. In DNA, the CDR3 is TGTGCCAGCAGCTTTCAACGGACAGTCGAGAGCACCGGGGAGCTGTTTTTT.

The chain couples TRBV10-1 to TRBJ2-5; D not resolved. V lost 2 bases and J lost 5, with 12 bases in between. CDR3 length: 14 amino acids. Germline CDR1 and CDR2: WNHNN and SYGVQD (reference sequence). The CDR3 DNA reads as TGCGCCAGCAGTGAGGACTCCACGTGGGAGACCCAGTACTTC. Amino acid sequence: CASSEDSTWETQYF.

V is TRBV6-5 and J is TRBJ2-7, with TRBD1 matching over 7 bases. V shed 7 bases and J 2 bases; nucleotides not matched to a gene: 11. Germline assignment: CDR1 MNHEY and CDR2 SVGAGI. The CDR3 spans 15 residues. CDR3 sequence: CASTPSSGGTYEQYF. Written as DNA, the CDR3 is TGTGCCAGCACCCCTTCCTCAGGGGGAACCTACGAGCAGTACTTC.

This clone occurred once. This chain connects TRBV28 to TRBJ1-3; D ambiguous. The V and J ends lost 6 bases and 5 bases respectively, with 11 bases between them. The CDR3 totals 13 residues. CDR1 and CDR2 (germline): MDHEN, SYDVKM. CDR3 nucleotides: TGTGCCAGCAGCCGAGGAGGGAGAAACACCATATATTTT. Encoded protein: CASSRGGRNTIYF.

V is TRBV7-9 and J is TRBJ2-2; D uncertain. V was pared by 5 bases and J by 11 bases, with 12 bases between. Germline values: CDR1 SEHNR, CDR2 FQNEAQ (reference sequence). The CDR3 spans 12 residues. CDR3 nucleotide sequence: TGTGCCAGCAGCCCCCTCAGAACCGAGCTGTTTTTT. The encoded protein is CASSPLRTELFF.

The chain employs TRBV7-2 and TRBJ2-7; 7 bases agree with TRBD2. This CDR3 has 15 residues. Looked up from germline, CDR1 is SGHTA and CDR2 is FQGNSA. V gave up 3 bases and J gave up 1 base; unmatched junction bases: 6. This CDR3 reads CASSFTGLMSYEQYF. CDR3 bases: TGTGCCAGCAGCTTTACGGGACTAATGTCCTACGAGCAGTACTTC.

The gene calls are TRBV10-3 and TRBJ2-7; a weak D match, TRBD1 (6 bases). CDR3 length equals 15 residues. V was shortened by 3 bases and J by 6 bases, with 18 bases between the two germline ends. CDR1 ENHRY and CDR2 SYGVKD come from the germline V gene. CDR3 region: CAISEPKGDDGEQYF. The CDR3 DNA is TGTGCCATCAGTGAACCCAAGGGGGACGATGGCGAGCAGTACTTC.

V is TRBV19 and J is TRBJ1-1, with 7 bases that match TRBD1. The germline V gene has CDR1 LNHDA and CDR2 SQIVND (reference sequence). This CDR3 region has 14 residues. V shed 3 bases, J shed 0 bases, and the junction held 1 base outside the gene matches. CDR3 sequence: CASSMGQLNTEAFF. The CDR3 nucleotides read TGTGCCAGTAGTATGGGACAGCTGAACACTGAAGCTTTCTTT.

The CDR3 sequence is CASSAGANYGYTF. The DNA for the CDR3 is TGTGCCAGTAGCGCGGGAGCTAACTATGGCTACACCTTC. V is TRBV19 and J is TRBJ1-2; no definite D call. V lost 6 bases, J lost 0 bases, and 8 bases lay in between. The CDR3 has 13 amino acids. Germline assignment: CDR1 LNHDA and CDR2 SQIVND (reference sequence).

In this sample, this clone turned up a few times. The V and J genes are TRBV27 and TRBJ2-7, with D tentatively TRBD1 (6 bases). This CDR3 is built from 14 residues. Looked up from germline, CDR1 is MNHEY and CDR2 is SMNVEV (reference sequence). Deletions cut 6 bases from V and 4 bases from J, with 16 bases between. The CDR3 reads CASRPQGWVYEQYF. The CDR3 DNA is TGTGCCAGCAGGCCACAGGGTTGGGTATACGAGCAGTACTTC.

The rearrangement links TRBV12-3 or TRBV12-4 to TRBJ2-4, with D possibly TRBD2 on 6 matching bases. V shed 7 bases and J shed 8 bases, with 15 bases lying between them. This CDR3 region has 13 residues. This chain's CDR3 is CASTLGLDHIQYF. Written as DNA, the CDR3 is TGTGCCAGCACCTTGGGACTCGACCACATTCAGTACTTC.

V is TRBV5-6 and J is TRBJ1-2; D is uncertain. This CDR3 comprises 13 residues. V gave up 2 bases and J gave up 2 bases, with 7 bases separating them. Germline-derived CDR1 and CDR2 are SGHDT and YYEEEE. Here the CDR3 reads CASSFENNYGYTF. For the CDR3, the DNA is TGTGCCAGCAGCTTCGAGAACAACTATGGCTACACCTTC.

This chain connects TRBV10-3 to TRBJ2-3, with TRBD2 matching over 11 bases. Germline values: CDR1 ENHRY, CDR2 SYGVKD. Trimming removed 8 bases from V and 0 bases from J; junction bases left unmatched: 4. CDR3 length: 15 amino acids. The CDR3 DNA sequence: TGTGCCATCGCAGGGACTAGCGGTAGCACAGATACGCAGTATTTT. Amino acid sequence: CAIAGTSGSTDTQYF.

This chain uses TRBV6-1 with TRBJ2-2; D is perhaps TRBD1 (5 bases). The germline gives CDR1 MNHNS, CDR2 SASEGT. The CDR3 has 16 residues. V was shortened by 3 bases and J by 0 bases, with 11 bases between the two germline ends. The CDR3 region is CASSDQGMSNTGELFF. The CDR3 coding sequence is TGTGCCAGCAGTGACCAGGGAATGTCGAACACCGGGGAGCTGTTTTTT.

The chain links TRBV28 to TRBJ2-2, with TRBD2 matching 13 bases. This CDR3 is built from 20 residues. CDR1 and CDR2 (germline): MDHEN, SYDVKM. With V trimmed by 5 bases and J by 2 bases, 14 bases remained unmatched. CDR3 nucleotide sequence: TGTGCCAGCAGTCCCCGCCCAAGGACTAGCGGGAGCATCAACACCGGGGAGCTGTTTTTT. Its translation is CASSPRPRTSGSINTGELFF.

CDR3 in amino acids: CASRGTPSYNEQFF. CDR3 DNA sequence: TGTGCCAGCAGAGGGACTCCCTCCTACAATGAGCAGTTCTTC. The chain has TRBV6-5 and TRBJ2-1; a weak D match, TRBD2 (6 bases). The V end was cut by 6 bases, the J end by 0 bases, with 9 bases between. The V gene's germline CDR1 is MNHEY and CDR2 SVGAGI. CDR3 length equals 14 residues.

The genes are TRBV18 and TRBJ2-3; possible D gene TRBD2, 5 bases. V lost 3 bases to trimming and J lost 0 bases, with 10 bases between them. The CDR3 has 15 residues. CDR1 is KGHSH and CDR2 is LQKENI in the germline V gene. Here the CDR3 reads CASSPRESSTDTQYF. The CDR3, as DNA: TGTGCCAGCTCACCCCGGGAATCTAGCACAGATACGCAGTATTTT.

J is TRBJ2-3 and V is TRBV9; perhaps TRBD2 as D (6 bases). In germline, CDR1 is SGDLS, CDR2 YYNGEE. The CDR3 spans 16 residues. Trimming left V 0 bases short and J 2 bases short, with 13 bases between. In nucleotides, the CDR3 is TGTGCCAGCAGCGTAGGTGTAGCGGTAAACACAGATACGCAGTATTTT. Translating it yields CASSVGVAVNTDTQYF.

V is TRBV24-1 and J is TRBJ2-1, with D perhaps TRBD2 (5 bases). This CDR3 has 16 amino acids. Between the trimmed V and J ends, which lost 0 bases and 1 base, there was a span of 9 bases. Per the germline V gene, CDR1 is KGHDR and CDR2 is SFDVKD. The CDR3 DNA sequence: TGTGCCACCAGTGATTTGGGAAGCGGTTCCTACAATGAGCAGTTCTTC. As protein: CATSDLGSGSYNEQFF.

The CDR3 nucleotides are TGTGCCAGCAGCTTGGGGGGACAGGGACTTGTTGGCTACACCTTC. This encodes CASSLGGQGLVGYTF. The chain couples TRBV5-4 to TRBJ1-2; TRBD1 matches 9 bases. The CDR3 is 15 residues long. Germline V gene lookup returns CDR1 SGHNT and CDR2 YYREEE (reference sequence). The ends lost 0 bases at V and 7 bases at J; junction bases unmatched: 7.

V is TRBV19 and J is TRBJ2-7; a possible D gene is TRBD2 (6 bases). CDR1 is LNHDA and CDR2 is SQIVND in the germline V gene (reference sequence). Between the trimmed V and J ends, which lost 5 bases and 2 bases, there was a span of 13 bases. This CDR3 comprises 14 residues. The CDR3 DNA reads TGTGCCAGTAGTGGTCTAGCGAACGCCTACGAGCAGTACTTC. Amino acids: CASSGLANAYEQYF.

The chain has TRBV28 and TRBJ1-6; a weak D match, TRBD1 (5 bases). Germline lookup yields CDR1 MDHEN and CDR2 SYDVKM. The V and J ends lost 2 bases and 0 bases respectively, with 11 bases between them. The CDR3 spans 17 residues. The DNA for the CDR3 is TGTGCCAGCAGTTTAGGTGGGGGGAGCTCCTATAATTCACCCCTCCACTTT. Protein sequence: CASSLGGGSSYNSPLHF. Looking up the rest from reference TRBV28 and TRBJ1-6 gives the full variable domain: DVKVTQSSRYLVKRTGEKVFLECVQDMDHENMFWYRQDPGLGLRLIYFSYDVKMKEKGDIPEGYSVSREKKERFSLILESASTNQTSMYLCASSLGGGSSYNSPLHFGNGTRLTVT.

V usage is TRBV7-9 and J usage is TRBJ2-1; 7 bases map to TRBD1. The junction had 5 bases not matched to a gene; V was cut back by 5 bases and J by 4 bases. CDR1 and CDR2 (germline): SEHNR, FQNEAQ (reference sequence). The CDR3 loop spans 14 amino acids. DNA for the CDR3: TGTGCCAGCAGCCCTGGGACAGCTTACAATGAGCAGTTCTTC. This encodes CASSPGTAYNEQFF.

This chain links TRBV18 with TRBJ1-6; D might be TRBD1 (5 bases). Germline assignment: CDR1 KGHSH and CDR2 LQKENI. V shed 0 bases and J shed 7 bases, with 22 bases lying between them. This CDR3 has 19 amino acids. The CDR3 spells CASSPPPGNLQGWNSPLHF. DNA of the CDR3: TGTGCCAGCTCACCACCGCCAGGGAACCTCCAAGGGTGGAATTCACCCCTCCACTTT.